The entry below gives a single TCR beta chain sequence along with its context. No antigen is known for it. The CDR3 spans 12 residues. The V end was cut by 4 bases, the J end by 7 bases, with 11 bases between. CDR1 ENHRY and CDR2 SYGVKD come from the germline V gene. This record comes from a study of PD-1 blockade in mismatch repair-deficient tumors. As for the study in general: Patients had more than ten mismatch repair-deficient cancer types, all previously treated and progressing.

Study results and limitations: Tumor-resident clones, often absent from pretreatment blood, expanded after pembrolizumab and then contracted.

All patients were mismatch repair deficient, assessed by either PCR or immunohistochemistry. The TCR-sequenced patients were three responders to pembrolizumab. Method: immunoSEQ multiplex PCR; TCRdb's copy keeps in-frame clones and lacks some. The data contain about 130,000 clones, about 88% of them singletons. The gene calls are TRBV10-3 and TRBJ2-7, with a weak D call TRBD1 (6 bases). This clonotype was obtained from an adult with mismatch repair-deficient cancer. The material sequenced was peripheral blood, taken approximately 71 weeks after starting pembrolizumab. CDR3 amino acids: CAISGGQPEQYF. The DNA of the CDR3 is TGTGCCATCAGTGGAGGACAGCCTGAGCAGTACTTC.